This is a list of T cell receptor beta chains from one sample in a study of T cells in tuberculosis. The assay was immunoSEQ multiplex PCR, and TCRdb's table has in-frame clones only and misses some. The top ten clones hold approximately 2% of a sample with approximately 100,000 clones, more than 75% of them seen once. Sample: CD1b-GMM tetramer-negative cells sorted from PBMCs. These receptors all come from an adult woman with latent tuberculosis. The CDR3 runs from the conserved cysteine through the conserved F or W. A D gene is named only where the DNA matches it firmly. Clone size appears in some rows only: once, few, many, or a class for an expanded clone.

J: TRBJ2-6; D: .; V: TRBV30; size: .; CDR3: CAWKPQGTGANVLTF; DNA: TGTGCCTGGAAACCTCAGGGTACTGGGGCCAACGTCCTGACTTTC
J: TRBJ1-1; D: .; V: TRBV5-1; size: .; CDR3: CASSTGQNTEAFF; DNA: TGCGCCAGCAGCACTGGACAGAACACTGAAGCTTTCTTT
J: TRBJ1-5; D: .; V: TRBV5-1; size: .; CDR3: CASSAQGEQPQHF; DNA: TGCGCCAGCAGCGCACAGGGAGAACAGCCCCAGCATTTT
J: TRBJ1-2; D: .; V: TRBV6-6; size: .; CDR3: CASKHSLYGYTF; DNA: TGTGCCAGCAAACACAGCCTCTATGGCTACACCTTC
J: TRBJ2-4; D: .; V: TRBV19; size: few; CDR3: CASSMGAVGLDIQYF; DNA: TGTGCCAGTAGTATGGGTGCGGTGGGGCTGGACATTCAGTACTTC
J: TRBJ2-3; D: TRBD2; V: TRBV5-1; size: .; CDR3: CASRFTSLAGGSDTQYF; DNA: TGCGCCAGCAGATTTACCTCTCTAGCGGGGGGGTCAGATACGCAGTATTTT
J: TRBJ2-2; D: TRBD1; V: TRBV19; size: .; CDR3: CASSPWTGAGTGELFF; DNA: TGTGCCAGTAGTCCGTGGACAGGGGCGGGCACCGGGGAGCTGTTTTTT
J: TRBJ2-1; D: .; V: TRBV15; size: .; CDR3: CATSRDPGTPPNEQFF; DNA: TGTGCCACCAGCAGAGACCCCGGGACACCCCCCAATGAGCAGTTCTTC
J: TRBJ1-6; D: .; V: TRBV5-4; size: .; CDR3: CASRRVENSPLHF; DNA: TGTGCCAGCAGGCGGGTCGAGAATTCACCCCTCCACTTT
J: TRBJ1-4; D: .; V: TRBV5-1; size: few; CDR3: CASSLFGVTNEKLFF; DNA: TGCGCCAGCAGCTTGTTCGGGGTAACTAATGAAAAACTGTTTTTT
J: TRBJ1-2; D: .; V: TRBV4-1; size: .; CDR3: CASSQAERGGHGYTF; DNA: TGCGCCAGCAGCCAAGCAGAGCGGGGGGGTCATGGCTACACCTTC
J: TRBJ2-2; D: .; V: TRBV11-2; size: once; CDR3: CASSKAGHANTGELFF; DNA: TGTGCCAGCAGCAAGGCCGGACATGCGAACACCGGGGAGCTGTTTTTT
J: TRBJ1-1; D: .; V: TRBV5-1; size: once; CDR3: CASSLAGGSGTEAFF; DNA: TGCGCCAGCAGCTTGGCGGGGGGGTCAGGCACTGAAGCTTTCTTT
J: TRBJ2-7; D: TRBD2; V: TRBV7-2; size: .; CDR3: CASSIQTSSGGVQYEQYF; DNA: TGTGCCAGCAGCATACAAACTTCTAGCGGGGGAGTACAGTACGAGCAGTACTTC
J: TRBJ2-6; D: .; V: TRBV15; size: .; CDR3: CATSSKQGAGANVLTF; DNA: TGTGCCACCAGCAGTAAACAGGGAGCTGGGGCCAACGTCCTGACTTTC
J: TRBJ1-5; D: .; V: TRBV10-2; size: .; CDR3: CASSDGGQPQHF; DNA: TGCGCCAGCAGTGACGGCGGTCAGCCCCAGCATTTT
J: TRBJ2-1; D: .; V: TRBV7-6; size: .; CDR3: CASSPTRSSYNEQFF; DNA: TGTGCCAGCAGCCCGACTAGGAGCTCCTACAATGAGCAGTTCTTC
J: TRBJ1-3; D: .; V: TRBV25-1; size: .; CDR3: CASITTHRDSGNTIYF; DNA: TGTGCCAGCATTACAACGCACAGGGATAGTGGAAACACCATATATTTT
J: TRBJ1-4; D: TRBD1; V: TRBV2; size: .; CDR3: CAGLRDRGYNEKLFF; DNA: TGTGCCGGGCTCCGGGACAGGGGCTATAATGAAAAACTGTTTTTT
J: TRBJ2-3; D: .; V: TRBV2; size: .; CDR3: CASSDGPDTQYF; DNA: TGTGCCAGCAGTGATGGCCCAGATACGCAGTATTTT
J: TRBJ1-2; D: .; V: TRBV6-6; size: .; CDR3: CASSYSKGAGGYTF; DNA: TGTGCCAGCAGTTATTCGAAGGGTGCGGGAGGCTACACCTTC
J: TRBJ2-2; D: .; V: TRBV9; size: .; CDR3: CASRRDKNTGELFF; DNA: TGTGCCAGCAGGAGAGATAAGAACACCGGGGAGCTGTTTTTT
J: TRBJ2-7; D: TRBD1; V: TRBV5-8; size: .; CDR3: CASSARDSPYEQYF; DNA: TGTGCCAGCAGCGCCCGGGACAGCCCCTACGAGCAGTACTTC
J: TRBJ2-3; D: TRBD2; V: TRBV5-1; size: .; CDR3: CASSPTSGTLGWLDTQYF; DNA: TGCGCCAGCAGCCCGACTAGCGGGACCCTGGGGTGGTTAGATACGCAGTATTTT
J: TRBJ2-3; D: TRBD1; V: TRBV4-1; size: .; CDR3: CASGPRDRGSNTQYF; DNA: TGCGCCAGCGGTCCCCGGGACAGGGGTTCAAATACGCAGTATTTT
J: TRBJ1-2; D: .; V: TRBV19; size: .; CDR3: CASSTTAGGYTF; DNA: TGTGCCAGTAGTACAACAGCAGGTGGCTACACCTTC